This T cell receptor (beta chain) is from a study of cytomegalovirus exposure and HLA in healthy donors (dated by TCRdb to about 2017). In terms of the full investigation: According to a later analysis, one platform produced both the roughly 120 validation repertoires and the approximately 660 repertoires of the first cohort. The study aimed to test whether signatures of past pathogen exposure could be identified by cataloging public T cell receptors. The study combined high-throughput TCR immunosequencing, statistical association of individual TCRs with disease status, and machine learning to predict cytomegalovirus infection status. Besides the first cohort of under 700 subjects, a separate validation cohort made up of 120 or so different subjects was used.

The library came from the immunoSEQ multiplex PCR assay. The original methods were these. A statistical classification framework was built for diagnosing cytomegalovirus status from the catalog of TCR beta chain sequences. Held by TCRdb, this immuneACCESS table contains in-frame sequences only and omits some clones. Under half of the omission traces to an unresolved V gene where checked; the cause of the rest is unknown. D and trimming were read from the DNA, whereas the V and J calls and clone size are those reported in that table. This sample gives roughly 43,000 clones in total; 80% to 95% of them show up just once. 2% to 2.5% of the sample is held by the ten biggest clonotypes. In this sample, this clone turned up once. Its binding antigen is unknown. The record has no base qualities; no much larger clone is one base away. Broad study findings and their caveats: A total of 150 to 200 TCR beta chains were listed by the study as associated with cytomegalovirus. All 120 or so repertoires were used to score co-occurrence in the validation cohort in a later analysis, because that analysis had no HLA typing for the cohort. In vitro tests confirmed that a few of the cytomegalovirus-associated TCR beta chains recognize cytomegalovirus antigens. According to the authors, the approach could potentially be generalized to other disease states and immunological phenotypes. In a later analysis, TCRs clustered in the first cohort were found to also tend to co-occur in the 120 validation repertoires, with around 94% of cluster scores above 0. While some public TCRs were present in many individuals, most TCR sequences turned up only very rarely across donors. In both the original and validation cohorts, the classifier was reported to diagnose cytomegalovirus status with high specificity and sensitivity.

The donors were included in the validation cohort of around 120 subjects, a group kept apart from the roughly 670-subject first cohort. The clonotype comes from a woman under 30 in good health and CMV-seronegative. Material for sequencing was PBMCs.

The bases read TGTGCCAGCAGCGCGGAGGGGGGGAGCACAGATACGCAGTATTTT. This is translated as CASSAEGGSTDTQYF. The chain links TRBV9 with TRBJ2-3, with TRBD2 tentatively as D gene (7 bases match). Counted from cysteine to phenylalanine, this CDR3 has 15 amino acids. Only the CDR3 portion is preserved as DNA: 45 bases, with reading frame beginning at the first base. Trimming takes 3 bases from V and 0 bases from J, and the germline ends sit 11 bases apart. Sequences SGDLS (CDR1) and YYNGEE (CDR2) are obtained from the germline V gene.